This entry lists 21 T cell receptor beta chains sequenced from one sample in a study of Ad26.COV2.S vaccination and SARS-CoV-2 variants. Assay used: immunoSEQ multiplex PCR; TCRdb lists only in-frame clones, some missing. This table holds around 400,000 clones, about 89% found once. The sample's treatment: 19 received Ad26.COV2.S at low or high dose, single or two shots; five or six received placebo; per-sample allocation not given. Each sample was drawn 63 days after the first injection (of vaccine or placebo). Sequenced material: peripheral blood, taken in a trial of Ad26.COV2.S vaccine versus placebo. The receptor set was obtained from a person aged 18 to 65 who received the Ad26.COV2.S COVID-19 vaccine or a placebo.

J is TRBJ2-1 and V is TRBV7-6; TRBD2 aligns across 7 bases. The CDR3 is 19 residues long. V trimming: 1 base; J trimming: 0 bases; junction bases outside the gene matches: 12. CDR1 SGHVS and CDR2 FNYEAQ come from the germline V gene. The CDR3 loop is CASSLEASGYYRSYNEQFF. The CDR3 DNA reads as TGTGCCAGCAGCTTAGAGGCTAGCGGATACTACCGCTCCTACAATGAGCAGTTCTTC.

The gene calls are TRBV24-1 and TRBJ1-5; D is uncertain. Germline-derived CDR1 and CDR2 are KGHDR and SFDVKD. CDR3 length equals 14 residues. V was shortened by 3 bases and J by 4 bases, with 9 bases between the two germline ends. CDR3 protein: CATSDPGRNQPQHF. In nucleotides, the CDR3 is TGTGCCACCAGTGATCCTGGGAGAAATCAGCCCCAGCATTTT.

The V gene is TRBV30, the J gene TRBJ2-5; D not certain. V was shortened by 2 bases and J by 2 bases, with 9 bases between the two germline ends. This CDR3 has 13 amino acids. The V gene's germline CDR1 is GTSNPN and CDR2 SVGIG (reference sequence). The CDR3 nucleotides read TGTGCCTGGAGTCTCCAAGCTCAAGAGACCCAGTACTTC. Translated, it gives CAWSLQAQETQYF.

J is TRBJ1-1 and V is TRBV6-5; D is possibly TRBD1 (5 bases). In germline, CDR1 is MNHEY, CDR2 SVGAGI. V was shortened by 4 bases and J by 0 bases, with 12 bases between the two germline ends. This CDR3 comprises 15 residues. CDR3 region: CASSWTGTVNTEAFF. The CDR3 DNA reads as TGTGCCAGCAGTTGGACCGGGACGGTGAACACTGAAGCTTTCTTT.

The rearrangement joins TRBV6-6 to TRBJ2-3; D unresolved. CDR3 size: 11 residues. The V gene's germline CDR1 is MNHNY and CDR2 SVGAGI (reference sequence). The V gene lost 5 bases and the J gene lost 4 bases, with 4 bases spanning the gap. CDR3 bases: TGTGCCAGCAGTCCGGCAGATACGCAGTATTTT. Translating gives CASSPADTQYF.

The chain carries TRBV2 and TRBJ1-3; a weak D match, TRBD1 (6 bases). V dropped 4 bases and J dropped 2 bases, with 9 bases sitting between them. Germline values: CDR1 SNHLY, CDR2 FYNNEI. CDR3 length: 14 amino acids. CDR3 coding DNA: TGTGCCAGCAGTGCCGGGACAACTGGAAACACCATATATTTT. It translates to CASSAGTTGNTIYF.

This clone was counted between two and nine times. V gene TRBV2 combines with J gene TRBJ2-2; D unclear. Trimming removed 8 bases at V and 6 bases at J, with 10 bases between. Germline V gene lookup returns CDR1 SNHLY and CDR2 FYNNEI. The CDR3 is made up of 12 amino acids. CDR3 region: CASRRLAGELFF. The CDR3 DNA follows: TGTGCCAGCCGTAGGTTGGCCGGGGAGCTGTTTTTT.

The J gene is TRBJ1-1, the V gene TRBV4-2; a weak D match, TRBD1 (6 bases). V shed 4 bases and J shed 4 bases, with 13 bases lying between them. CDR3 length: 14 residues. The germline V gene has CDR1 LGHNA and CDR2 YNFKEQ. The CDR3 loop is CASSPGIRGTEAFF. The CDR3 region has the DNA TGTGCCAGCAGCCCCGGCATCAGGGGCACTGAAGCTTTCTTT.

Written as DNA, the CDR3 is TGCGCCAGCAGCTTGGCCCACTTGACTAGGCGAATTTACAATGAGCAGTTCTTC. Amino acids: CASSLAHLTRRIYNEQFF. The V call is TRBV5-1, the J call TRBJ2-1, with D possibly matching TRBD2 (6 bases). Germline V lookup: CDR1 SGHRS, CDR2 YFSETQ. The germline V and J ends were trimmed by 0 bases and 4 bases, with 20 bases remaining between them. The CDR3 is made up of 18 amino acids.

This sequence joins TRBV21-1 and TRBJ2-3. TRBV21-1 is a pseudogene segment. The CDR3 has 14 amino acids. This CDR3 is CASSKGTLGDTQYF. The CDR3 coding sequence is TGTGCCAGCAGCAAAGGCACGTTAGGAGATACGCAGTATTTT.

The chain has TRBV9 and TRBJ2-1; 7 positions agree with TRBD1. The CDR3 is 14 residues long. CDR1 is SGDLS and CDR2 is YYNGEE in the germline V gene. V shed 3 bases and J 6 bases; nucleotides not matched to a gene: 6. The CDR3 DNA reads as TGTGCCAGCAGCGCCGGGACAGAGGGCAATGAGCAGTTCTTC. This codes for CASSAGTEGNEQFF.

The chain recombines TRBV5-1 with TRBJ2-1; 10 positions agree with TRBD2. V lost 2 bases to trimming and J lost 1 base; unmatched junction nucleotides: 6. The CDR3 runs to 17 residues. CDR1 and CDR2 (germline): SGHRS, YFSETQ. The CDR3: CASSLMTSGLSYNEQFF. CDR3 nucleotide sequence: TGCGCCAGCAGCTTAATGACTAGCGGGCTATCCTACAATGAGCAGTTCTTC. Combining the CDR3 with reference TRBV5-1 and TRBJ2-1 gives the whole variable domain KAGVTQTPRYLIKTRGQQVTLSCSPISGHRSVSWYQQTPGQGLQFLFEYFSETQRNKGNFPGRFSGRQFSNSRSEMNVSTLELGDSALYLCASSLMTSGLSYNEQFFGPGTRLTVL.

This chain joins TRBV19 and TRBJ2-1, with TRBD2 matching 7 bases. The CDR3 is 12 residues long. Per the germline V gene, CDR1 is LNHDA and CDR2 is SQIVND (reference sequence). V was clipped by 6 bases and J by 5 bases; unmatched bases: 1. The DNA for the CDR3 is TGTGCCAGTAGCGCGGGAGACAATGAGCAGTTCTTC. Translation gives CASSAGDNEQFF.

The genes are TRBV13 and TRBJ2-2; D may be TRBD2 (7 bases). The CDR3 contains 15 residues. Germline V gene data show CDR1 as PRHDT and CDR2 as FYEKMQ (reference sequence). V was clipped by 5 bases and J by 0 bases, with 10 bases between them. In DNA, the CDR3 is TGTGCCAGCAGCACGGGGGGCACGAACACCGGGGAGCTGTTTTTT. It encodes CASSTGGTNTGELFF.

The chain joins TRBV27 to TRBJ2-7; 8 bases map to TRBD1. V lost 3 bases to trimming and J lost 0 bases; unmatched junction nucleotides: 7. The germline V gene encodes CDR1 MNHEY and CDR2 SMNVEV (reference sequence). CDR3 size: 16 residues. The CDR3, as DNA: TGTGCCAGCAGTTTTTACGCCGGGACAGGCTCCTACGAGCAGTACTTC. Amino acids: CASSFYAGTGSYEQYF.

This clone was counted once. The chain links TRBV6-2 or TRBV6-3 to TRBJ2-1; D is possibly TRBD2 (6 bases). This CDR3 contains 12 residues. The V gene lost 0 bases and the J gene lost 15 bases, with 12 bases spanning the gap. CDR1 and CDR2 from the germline V gene are MNHEY and SVGEGT. The CDR3 protein is CASSYSPGEAFF. CDR3 nucleotides: TGTGCCAGCAGTTACTCTCCGGGAGAGGCGTTCTTC.

V usage is TRBV7-6 and J usage is TRBJ2-1, with 8 bases that match TRBD2. The CDR3 has 15 amino acids. Germline V lookup: CDR1 SGHVS, CDR2 FNYEAQ. Trimming at V came to 3 bases and at J to 7 bases, leaving 8 bases not matched to a gene. CDR3 DNA: TGTGCCAGCAGCTTCAAGGCGGGAGGTTCTAATGAGCAGTTCTTC. Encoded protein: CASSFKAGGSNEQFF.

The CDR3 DNA reads as TGTGCCAGCAGCCCCTGGGGAGCGGGATCCTACGAGCAGTACTTC. As protein: CASSPWGAGSYEQYF. This chain uses TRBV7-9 with TRBJ2-7, with 7 bases that match TRBD2. The CDR3 runs to 15 residues. Trimming cost V 5 bases and J 1 base; bases outside gene matches: 8. Germline-derived CDR1 and CDR2 are SEHNR and FQNEAQ (reference sequence).

This clone was seen once. The CDR3 nucleotides are TGTGCCAGCAGTCCCACCCAGCGGGAGGGCCGGAATGAGCAGTTCTTC. It yields the protein CASSPTQREGRNEQFF. This sequence joins TRBV21-1 and TRBJ2-1; the table gives TRBD2 as D, unverified against the DNA. TRBV21-1 is noted as a pseudogene. The CDR3 loop spans 16 amino acids.

V usage is TRBV19 and J usage is TRBJ1-1; 9 nucleotides align to TRBD1. Germline lookup yields CDR1 LNHDA and CDR2 SQIVND (reference sequence). The V gene end was trimmed by 5 bases and the J gene end by 4 bases; junction bases not matched to a gene: 8. CDR3 length equals 15 residues. CDR3 in amino acids: CASSPRTGAITEAFF. CDR3 sequence (DNA): TGTGCCAGTAGTCCGAGGACAGGGGCCATCACTGAAGCTTTCTTT.

V is TRBV10-3 and J is TRBJ1-6; D remains unclear. Trimming removed 7 bases at V and 9 bases at J, with 13 bases between. CDR3 length: 13 residues. CDR1 and CDR2 (germline): ENHRY, SYGVKD. CDR3 sequence reads: CAITEDPTSPLHF. The CDR3 DNA follows: TGTGCCATCACCGAGGATCCGACTTCACCCCTCCACTTT.